This T cell receptor (beta chain) is from a study of beta chain features in type 1 diabetes. Germline values: CDR1 GTSNPN, CDR2 SVGIG (reference sequence). The CDR3 spans 14 residues. Trimming stripped 3 bases from V and 1 base from J, with 10 bases between. This clone was observed a few times. Its cognate antigen is unknown. Findings and limits, study-wide: Because the template was cDNA, high-expressing cells might be over-represented. Moderate but significant shortening of TCRB CDR3s was recorded in all four CD4+ subsets from Type 1 diabetes patients.

Investigators reverse transcribed all isolated RNA, so they sequenced expressed TCRB transcripts. Reads from naive, central memory and regulatory T cell samples averaged roughly 3.6 million. Generated by immunoSEQ multiplex PCR, the TCRdb table keeps only in-frame clones and is missing some. The table records 100,000 to 150,000 clones, 16% of them present only once. The sequence was collected from a man younger than 45 with type 1 diabetes. Material: central memory CD4+ T cells from blood. V gene TRBV30 combines with J gene TRBJ1-3; D is unclear. As DNA, the CDR3 is TGTGCCTGGAGGATTGGACCATCTGGAAACACCATATATTTT. Its protein is CAWRIGPSGNTIYF.